Following are 18 T cell receptor beta chains from one sample sequenced in a study of cytomegalovirus exposure and HLA in healthy donors (dated by TCRdb to about 2017). The library came from the immunoSEQ multiplex PCR assay. For the multiplex PCR, a mixture combining 60 forward primers for TCR Vbeta segments and 13 reverse primers for TCR Jbeta segments was used. Drawn from immuneACCESS, this table holds only the in-frame rearrangements with V and J called that TCRdb kept. Clones are partly lost; checked studies trace under half to an unresolved V gene and leave the rest unexplained. In this sample the table shows 80,000 or so clones, roughly a tenth of which occur a single time. The ten largest clones represent roughly a quarter of the sample. Specimen: PBMCs. The receptors derive from a man aged 60-69 years in good health and CMV-seropositive.

The chain is built from TRBV7-8 and TRBJ1-1; D is unclear. The CDR3 length is 13 residues. V lost 7 bases to trimming and J lost 1 base, with 10 bases between them. The germline V gene encodes CDR1 SGHVS and CDR2 FQNEAQ. Here the CDR3 reads CASTSPGNTEAFF. In DNA, the CDR3 is TGTGCCAGCACCTCCCCCGGGAACACTGAAGCTTTCTTT.

This clone was seen more than once but under ten times. An end of the junction differs from the germline gene, which may be a read error. The rearrangement uses TRBV7-7 and TRBJ2-2; D is possibly TRBD2 (7 bases). CDR1 is SSHAT and CDR2 is FNYEAQ in the germline V gene (reference sequence). The CDR3 covers 14 residues. The chain's CDR3 is CASSQGGEAGELFF. Here the CDR3 DNA reads TGTGCTAGCAGCCAAGGGGGGGAGGCCGGGGAGCTGTTTTTT. Supplemented by reference TRBV7-7 and TRBJ2-2, the full variable domain reads GAGVSQSPRYKVTKRGQDVTLRCDPISSHATLYWYQQALGQGPEFLTYFNYEAQPDKSGLPSDRFSAERPEGSISTLTIQRTEQRDSAMYRCASSQGGEAGELFFGEGSRLTVL.

This clone was observed a handful of times. The V and J genes are TRBV5-1 and TRBJ1-5; TRBD1 aligns across 10 bases. This CDR3 spans 20 amino acids. The germline gives CDR1 SGHRS, CDR2 YFSETQ. After removal of 1 base from V and 7 bases from J, the junction contained 20 bases not matched to a gene. Here the CDR3 DNA reads TGCGCCAGCAGCTTGCTCCCTTTTTCTTCCGGGACAGGGGTTTGGCAGCCCCAGCATTTT. This translates into CASSLLPFSSGTGVWQPQHF. The full variable domain, in which reference TRBV5-1 and TRBJ1-5 provide the parts outside the CDR3, is KAGVTQTPRYLIKTRGQQVTLSCSPISGHRSVSWYQQTPGQGLQFLFEYFSETQRNKGNFPGRFSGRQFSNSRSEMNVSTLELGDSALYLCASSLLPFSSGTGVWQPQHFGDGTRLSIL.

This chain links TRBV4-2 with TRBJ2-3; D gene unclear. V was clipped by 0 bases and J by 6 bases, with 10 bases between them. The CDR3 covers 14 residues. Germline V gene data show CDR1 as LGHNA and CDR2 as YNFKEQ. CDR3 nucleotide sequence: TGTGCCAGCAGCCAAGATCCCCTCGGGGATACGCAGTATTTT. It translates to CASSQDPLGDTQYF.

V gene TRBV2 combines with J gene TRBJ2-3; 7 nucleotides match TRBD2. CDR3 size: 13 residues. V was pared by 4 bases and J by 6 bases, with 4 bases of the junction left unmatched. Germline CDR1 is SNHLY and CDR2 is FYNNEI. The CDR3 loop reads CASSVKGGDTQYF. The DNA of the CDR3 is TGTGCCAGCAGTGTCAAGGGAGGGGATACGCAGTATTTT. Filled out from reference TRBV2 and TRBJ2-3, the complete variable domain reads EPEVTQTPSHQVTQMGQEVILRCVPISNHLYFYWYRQILGQKVEFLVSFYNNEISEKSEIFDDQFSVERPDGSNFTLKIRSTKLEDSAMYFCASSVKGGDTQYFGPGTRLTVL.

The chain employs TRBV25-1 and TRBJ1-5; D ambiguous. Trimming removed 3 bases at V and 0 bases at J, with 12 bases between. This CDR3 region has 16 residues. Per germline, CDR1 MGHDK and CDR2 SYGVNS. CDR3 in DNA: TGTGCCAGCAGTGACCGCGAACCCAATAGCAATCAGCCCCAGCATTTT. Its protein product is CASSDREPNSNQPQHF.

The chain recombines TRBV4-1 with TRBJ2-5; D gene unclear. The germline CDR1 and CDR2 sequences are MGHRA and YSYEKL. The V end was cut by 0 bases, the J end by 3 bases, with 11 bases between. The CDR3 totals 15 residues. CDR3 region: CASSQDRKTKETQYF. In DNA form, the CDR3 reads TGCGCCAGCAGCCAAGATCGTAAGACAAAAGAGACCCAGTACTTC.

This clone was recorded many times. The rearrangement joins TRBV6-5 to TRBJ2-3; 7 bases are shared with TRBD2. Germline CDR1 reads MNHEY; CDR2 reads SVGAGI. V shed 6 bases and J 2 bases; nucleotides not matched to a gene: 8. The CDR3 covers 15 residues. The CDR3 DNA sequence: TGTGCCAGCAGGCATTTCAGCGGGACCACAGATACGCAGTATTTT. Protein product: CASRHFSGTTDTQYF.

The V and J genes are TRBV7-9 and TRBJ1-6; the D is unclear. V was shortened by 1 base and J by 7 bases, with 17 bases between the two germline ends. This CDR3 is built from 17 residues. Germline assignment: CDR1 SEHNR and CDR2 FQNEAQ (reference sequence). CDR3 loop: CASSLGFLRDINSPLHF. DNA of the CDR3: TGTGCCAGCAGCTTAGGGTTCCTTCGGGATATCAATTCACCCCTCCACTTT.

The CDR3 region has the DNA TGTGCCAGCAGTCCTACCGGGACTAGCCAATACGAGCAGTACTTC. Residues: CASSPTGTSQYEQYF. The chain carries TRBV6-1 and TRBJ2-7, with 9 positions matching TRBD2. The CDR3 runs to 15 residues. In germline, CDR1 is MNHNS, CDR2 SASEGT. V lost 5 bases and J lost 4; bases outside the gene matches: 9.

This clone was picked up a small number of times. The chain joins TRBV27 to TRBJ1-2, with 7 bases fitting TRBD1. CDR1 is MNHEY, CDR2 SMNVEV, per germline (reference sequence). V trimming: 3 bases; J trimming: 3 bases; junction bases outside the gene matches: 4. The CDR3 sequence is 14 residues long. CDR3 coding DNA: TGTGCCAGCAGTTTCTCCAGGGGGGACTATGGCTACACCTTC. Translation gives CASSFSRGDYGYTF.

A few counts support this clone. The V and J genes are TRBV11-2 and TRBJ1-1, with TRBD1 matching over 7 bases. From germline, CDR1 is SGHAT and CDR2 FQNNGV. Trimming cost V 1 base and J 3 bases; bases outside gene matches: 2. The CDR3 runs to 14 residues. The CDR3 sequence is CASSLATGYTEAFF. CDR3 sequence (DNA): TGTGCCAGCAGCTTAGCGACAGGGTACACTGAAGCTTTCTTT.

This clone showed up just a few times. The gene calls are TRBV5-1 and TRBJ2-7, with TRBD1 matching 8 bases. CDR1 and CDR2 from the germline V gene are SGHRS and YFSETQ. This CDR3 is built from 15 residues. With 3 bases clipped from V and 2 bases from J, the junction kept 7 bases outside the gene matches. CDR3 in amino acids: CASSSAGGSAYEQYV. The CDR3 region has the DNA TGCGCCAGCAGCTCCGCAGGGGGCAGCGCCTACGAGCAGTACGTC.

This clone was observed a few times. The chain joins TRBV6-5 to TRBJ2-2; possible D gene TRBD1, 6 bases. The CDR3 is made up of 15 amino acids. V gave up 2 bases and J gave up 5 bases, with 12 bases separating them. Germline CDR1 and CDR2: MNHEY and SVGAGI. CDR3 region: CASSYRQAGTGELFF. The CDR3, as DNA: TGTGCCAGCAGTTACCGACAGGCTGGGACCGGGGAGCTGTTTTTT.

This clone was counted between two and nine times. The CDR3 DNA sequence: TGTGCCAGCTCACCACCGGGACAGGGGGCGCAGCCACTGTTTTTT. This translates into CASSPPGQGAQPLFF. The rearrangement links TRBV18 to TRBJ1-4; 12 nucleotides agree with TRBD1. The V gene end was trimmed by 0 bases and the J gene end by 13 bases; junction bases not matched to a gene: 6. CDR1 is KGHSH, CDR2 LQKENI, per germline. CDR3 size: 15 residues.

This clone came up a few times. V and J are TRBV6-1 and TRBJ2-1; 10 bases fit TRBD2. The junction had 0 bases not matched to a gene; V was cut back by 2 bases and J by 2 bases. The CDR3 spans 15 residues. The germline CDR1 and CDR2 sequences are MNHNS and SASEGT. This CDR3 is CASSELAGAYNEQFF. CDR3 bases: TGTGCCAGCAGTGAACTAGCGGGAGCCTACAATGAGCAGTTCTTC.

The rearrangement joins TRBV5-6 to TRBJ2-1; weak D call: TRBD1 (7 bases). The V end lost 4 bases, the J end lost 0 bases, and 14 bases lay between the germline ends. CDR1 is SGHDT and CDR2 is YYEEEE in the germline V gene. The CDR3 is 16 amino acids. The CDR3 is CASSPGDSRSYNEQFF. Here the CDR3 DNA reads TGTGCCAGCAGCCCGGGGGACAGCCGCTCCTACAATGAGCAGTTCTTC.

The chain recombines TRBV29-1 with TRBJ2-6; D is ambiguous. With 7 bases removed from V and 7 bases from J, the gap between germline ends came to 11 bases. Per the germline V gene, CDR1 is SQVTM and CDR2 is ANQGSEA. The CDR3 is made up of 12 amino acids. The CDR3 protein is CSARSGANVLTF. Here the CDR3 DNA reads TGCAGCGCTCGGAGTGGAGCCAACGTCCTGACTTTC.